This T cell receptor beta chain was recorded in a study of T-cell reconstitution after alpha-beta-depleted transplantation in children (dated by TCRdb to the mid-2010s). Background for the entire study: Using TCR repertoire profiling, the study followed T-cell immune reconstitution in a quantitative way in children after TCRalphabeta/CD19-depleted allogeneic hematopoietic cell transplantation. Results and caveats for the whole study, not just this receptor: The frequencies of hyperexpanded clones fell over the following months, and after one year, T-cell counts and TCRbeta diversity were mostly attributed to newly produced T cells. In some patients, the high TCRbeta diversity seen at day 60 was put down to recipient T cells and intrathymic progenitors that had survived conditioning. About two months after transplant, the apparently early recovery of alphabetaT-cell counts reportedly depended on just several hundred clones that had expanded rapidly and came from non-depleted graft cells.

This clonotype appeared many times. Its antigen remains unidentified. Base qualities were left out, and no much larger clone turns up one base away. To prepare the library, PCR was applied. The sequencing machine was an Illumina HiSeq 2500. TCR library preparation used molecular barcoding, with unique molecular identifiers applied to normalize quantification of the TCRbeta repertoire. The public sequencing data were trimmed at Q25 with fastp and processed into clonotypes with MiXCR by TCRdb, which kept only in-frame beta chains. Rows with one shared CDR3 protein collapse into an entry with the most common genes and DNA. This sample lists 600,000 to 800,000 distinct CDR3 sequences; about an eighth were detected once. The ten most abundant clones make up around 0.79% of the sample. According to the study, the label for this sample's treatment or condition signals: allogeneic hematopoietic cell transplantation with graft depleted of TCRalphabeta T cells and CD19 B cells. The transplant recipients were children given TCRalphabeta/CD19-depleted allogeneic hematopoietic cell grafts.

The germline V gene (reference sequence) provides CDR1 SEHNR and CDR2 FQNEAQ. V is cut back by 5 bases and J by 1 base, with 5 bases in the junction unmatched. There are 15 amino acids in the CDR3, from cysteine to phenylalanine inclusive. Kept here is only the CDR3 DNA, which spans 45 bases and is read in frame from base 1. This chain joins TRBV7-9 to TRBJ2-3; 8 nucleotides in the junction match TRBD1. Sequences were derived from PBMCs, sampled before TCRalphabeta/CD19-depleted stem cell transplant. This receptor was taken from a girl aged 2-9 years with congenital amegakaryocytic thrombocytopenia, due to receive a stem cell transplant. The DNA reads as follows: TGTGCCAGCAGCGCACCGACAGGGGGCACAGATACGCAGTATTTT. Protein translation: CASSAPTGGTDTQYF.